This record concerns one T cell receptor (beta chain) sequence. What it binds is not known. This sample stems from a study of CD8 T cells in ankylosing spondylitis. Study observations and caveats: Ankylosing spondylitis blood seemed to carry a telltale TCR beta motif made of under 10 highly homologous variants. Clones linked to disease were reported to show significant enrichment in matched ankylosing spondylitis synovial fluid. Some of the motif variants had earlier been found in reactive arthritis patients' fluid and blood. The disease-linked clones had a CD8+ phenotype and low blood frequencies.

Quantitative 5'-RACE with molecular barcodes was used to make the TCR beta libraries. Each CDR3 protein is one row after TCRdb ran MiXCR on the 5' RACE reads. This table has about 500,000 distinct CDR3 sequences, 12% appearing once. The length of the CDR3 is 14 residues. CDR1 is LGHDT, CDR2 YNNKEL, per germline (reference sequence). Trimming took off 1 base at V and 6 bases at J, with 10 bases between the two ends. The sequencing input was blood, either unsorted or a sorted T cell fraction (not recorded which). The TCR was taken from a male donor with ankylosing spondylitis. The rearrangement links TRBV3-1 to TRBJ2-1, with TRBD2 as a possible D gene (6 bases). The CDR3 is CASSQAAGVNEQFF. The CDR3 region has the DNA TGTGCCAGCAGCCAAGCAGCGGGCGTCAATGAGCAGTTCTTC.